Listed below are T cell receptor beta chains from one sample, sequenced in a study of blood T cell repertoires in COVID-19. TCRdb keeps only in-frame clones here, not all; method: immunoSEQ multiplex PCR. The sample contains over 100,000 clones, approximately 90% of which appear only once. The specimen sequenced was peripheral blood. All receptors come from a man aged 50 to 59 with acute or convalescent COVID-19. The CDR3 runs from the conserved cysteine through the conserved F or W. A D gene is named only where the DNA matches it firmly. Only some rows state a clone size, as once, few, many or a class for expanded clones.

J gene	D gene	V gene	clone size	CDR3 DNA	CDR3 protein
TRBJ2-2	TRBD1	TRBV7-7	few	TGTGCTAGCAGCTTAAATCCAGGGGGCACCGGGGAGCTGTTTTTT	CASSLNPGGTGELFF
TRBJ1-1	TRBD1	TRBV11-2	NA	TGTGCCAGCAGTTTCCCAGGGACAGCTATAGAAGCTTTCTTT	CASSFPGTAIEAFF
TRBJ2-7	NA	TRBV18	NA	TGTGCCAGCTCACCGGGGGCGACGCGATACGAGCAGTACTTC	CASSPGATRYEQYF
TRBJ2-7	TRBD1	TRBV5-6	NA	TGTGCCAGCAGCCCCCGATCCGGACAGGCCTACGAGCAGTACTTC	CASSPRSGQAYEQYF
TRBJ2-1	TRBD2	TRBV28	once	TGTGCCAGCAGCCCTCGGGACTATTATCGGAGTGAGCAGTTCTTC	CASSPRDYYRSEQFF
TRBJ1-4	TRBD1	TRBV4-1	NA	TGCGCCAGCAGCCAATTACAGGGGACGGGTGAAAAACTGTTTTTT	CASSQLQGTGEKLFF
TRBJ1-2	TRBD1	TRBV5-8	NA	TGTGCCAGCAGCACGGGACAGGGCAGAGACTATGGCTACACCTTC	CASSTGQGRDYGYTF
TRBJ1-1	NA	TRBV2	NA	TGTGCCAGCAGTGTGACATTCATGAACACTGAAGCTTTCTTT	CASSVTFMNTEAFF
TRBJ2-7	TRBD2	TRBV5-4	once	TGTGCCAGCAGCTCCAGCGCGACTAGCGGATCCTACGAGCAGTACTTC	CASSSSATSGSYEQYF
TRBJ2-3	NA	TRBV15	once	TGTGCCACCGAGGACAAAACTAGCACAGATACGCAGTATTTT	CATEDKTSTDTQYF
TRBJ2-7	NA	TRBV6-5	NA	TGTGCCAGCAGTTTAGCCGCTTCCTACGAGCAGTACTTC	CASSLAASYEQYF
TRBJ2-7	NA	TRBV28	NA	TGTGCCAGCAGTTTTCGCCCCCCCAGGGAGCAGTACTTC	CASSFRPPREQYF
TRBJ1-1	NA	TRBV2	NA	TGTGCCAGCAGTGCGTGGGTGGAGGGACTGAACACTGAAGCTTTCTTT	CASSAWVEGLNTEAFF
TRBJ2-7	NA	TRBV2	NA	TGTGCCAGCAGTTCTATTACGGGTGGCCCTGCTTCCTTC	CASSSITGGPASF
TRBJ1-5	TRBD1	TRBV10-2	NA	TGCGCCAGTGGACAGGGGACTAGCAATCAGCCCCAGCATTTT	CASGQGTSNQPQHF
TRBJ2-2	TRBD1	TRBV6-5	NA	TGTGCCAGCAGTTCGGGACAGGGTAGGGCCGGGGAGCTGTTTTTT	CASSSGQGRAGELFF
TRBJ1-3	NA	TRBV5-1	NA	TGCGCCAGCAGCTTGGTGGGCAGGGTCGACACCATATATTTT	CASSLVGRVDTIYF
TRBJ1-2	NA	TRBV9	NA	TGTGCCAGCAGACAGGCGATGAGCTACACCTTC	CASRQAMSYTF
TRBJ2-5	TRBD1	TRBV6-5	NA	TGTGCCACCTCCGGGACAGGAAGAGAGGCCCAGTACTTC	CATSGTGREAQYF
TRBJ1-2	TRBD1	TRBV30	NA	TGTGCCTGGAGTGTACAGGGACAGACTGGGGCTAACTATGGCTACACCTTC	CAWSVQGQTGANYGYTF
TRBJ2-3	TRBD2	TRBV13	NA	TGTGCCAGCAGCTTTAGCGGGGGGGCCGCAGATACGCAGTATTTT	CASSFSGGAADTQYF
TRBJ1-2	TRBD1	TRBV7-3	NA	TGTGCCAGCAGCTCCGGGACAGGGGAGGGGTATGGCTACACCTTC	CASSSGTGEGYGYTF
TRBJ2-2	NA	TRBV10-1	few	TGCGCCTCCAGGGGTTCCGGGGAGCTGTTTTTT	CASRGSGELFF
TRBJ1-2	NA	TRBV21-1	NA	TGTGCCAGCAGCAAACCACCGATCAGGGTCAGGGACAAAACTCCCCCCTATGGCTACACCTTC	CASSKPPIRVRDKTPPYGYTF
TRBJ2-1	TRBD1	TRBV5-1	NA	TGCGCCAGCAGCTTGACGTCCGGACAGGGCACATACAATGAGCAGTTCTTC	CASSLTSGQGTYNEQFF
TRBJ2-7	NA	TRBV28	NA	TGTGCCAGCAGTTTGGCGGAGATGGTGCAGTACTTC	CASSLAEMVQYF
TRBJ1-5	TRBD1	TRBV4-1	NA	TGCGCCAGCAGCCGTTGGTCCCAATGGCCTCCGGGACAGGGTTATCAGCCCCAGCATTTT	CASSRWSQWPPGQGYQPQHF
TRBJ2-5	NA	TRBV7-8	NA	TGTGCCAGCAGCTCCAGGGCAGGAAGGGATCCGTGGGAGACCCAGTACTTC	CASSSRAGRDPWETQYF
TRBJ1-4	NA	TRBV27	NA	TGTGCCAGTCAGAGGGTAGGAACTAATGAAAAACTGTTTTTT	CASQRVGTNEKLFF
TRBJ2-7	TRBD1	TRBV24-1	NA	TGTGCCACCAGTGCTCCGGGACAGGGATCCCACGAGCAGTACTTC	CATSAPGQGSHEQYF
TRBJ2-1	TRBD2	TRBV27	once	TGTGCCAGCAAGGGCGGGAGCTCCTACAATGAGCAGTTCTTC	CASKGGSSYNEQFF
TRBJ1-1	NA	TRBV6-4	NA	TGTGCCAGCAGTGAAACACTAAACACTGAAGCTTTCTTT	CASSETLNTEAFF
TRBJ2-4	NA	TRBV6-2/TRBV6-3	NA	TGTGCCAGCAGTTACGGGCCCGGAAGGGGGTACTTC	CASSYGPGRGYF
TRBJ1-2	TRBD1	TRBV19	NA	TGTGCCACGGAGGGACAGCGAGAAGCTAACTATGGCTACACCTTC	CATEGQREANYGYTF
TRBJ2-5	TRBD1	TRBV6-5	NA	TGTGCCAGCAACTCCGGGACAGGGGGCTCAGAGACCCAGTACTTC	CASNSGTGGSETQYF
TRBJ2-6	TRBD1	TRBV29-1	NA	TGCAGCGTACGGGACAGGGACACCGTCCTGACTTTC	CSVRDRDTVLTF
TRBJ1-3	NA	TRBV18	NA	TGTGCCAGCTCACCGGGACAACTTAGCTCTGGAAACACCATATATTTT	CASSPGQLSSGNTIYF
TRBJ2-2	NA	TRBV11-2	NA	TGTGCCAGCAGCTTTAGAGTCGGGAACACCGGGGAGCTGTTTTTT	CASSFRVGNTGELFF
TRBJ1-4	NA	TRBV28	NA	TGTGCCAGCAGTTCCCCCGGGGAGGTTAATGAAAAACTGTTTTTT	CASSSPGEVNEKLFF
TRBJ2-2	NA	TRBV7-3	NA	TGTGCCAGCACTCCGGACAGAAACACCGGGGAGCTGTTTTTT	CASTPDRNTGELFF
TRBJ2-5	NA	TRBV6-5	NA	TGTGCCAGCAGTATAGACACAGGGCACGGAGAGACCCAGTACTTC	CASSIDTGHGETQYF
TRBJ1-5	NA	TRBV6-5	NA	TGTGCCAGCAGGGGACAACATAGCAATCAGCCCCAGCATTTT	CASRGQHSNQPQHF
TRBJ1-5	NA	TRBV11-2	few	TGTGCCAGCAGCGACAAAAATCCCAATCAGCCCCAGCATTTT	CASSDKNPNQPQHF
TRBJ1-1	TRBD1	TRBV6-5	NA	TGTGCCAGCAGCCCCCGACAGGGCTCTGGAGCTTTCTTT	CASSPRQGSGAFF
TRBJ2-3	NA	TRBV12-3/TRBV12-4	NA	TGTGCCAGCAGTTTAGGCAGGGTGGATACGCAGTATTTT	CASSLGRVDTQYF
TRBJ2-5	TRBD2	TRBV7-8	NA	TGTGCCAGCAGCTACGGCTGGGGGGGAAGAGAGACCCAGTACTTC	CASSYGWGGRETQYF
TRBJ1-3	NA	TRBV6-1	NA	TGTGCCAGCAGTGACCCAGGGTCCTCTGGAAACACCATATATTTT	CASSDPGSSGNTIYF
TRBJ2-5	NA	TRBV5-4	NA	TGTGCCAGCAGCTTGATCTTTGGAAGCCCTAGCGAGACCCAGTACTTC	CASSLIFGSPSETQYF
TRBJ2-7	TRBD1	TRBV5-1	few	TGCGCCAGCAGCCAGCAGGGACAGGGTGGAGACGAGCAGTACTTC	CASSQQGQGGDEQYF
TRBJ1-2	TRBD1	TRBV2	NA	TGTGCCAGCTCCAGGGGGGTCCTTAACTATGGCTACACCTTC	CASSRGVLNYGYTF